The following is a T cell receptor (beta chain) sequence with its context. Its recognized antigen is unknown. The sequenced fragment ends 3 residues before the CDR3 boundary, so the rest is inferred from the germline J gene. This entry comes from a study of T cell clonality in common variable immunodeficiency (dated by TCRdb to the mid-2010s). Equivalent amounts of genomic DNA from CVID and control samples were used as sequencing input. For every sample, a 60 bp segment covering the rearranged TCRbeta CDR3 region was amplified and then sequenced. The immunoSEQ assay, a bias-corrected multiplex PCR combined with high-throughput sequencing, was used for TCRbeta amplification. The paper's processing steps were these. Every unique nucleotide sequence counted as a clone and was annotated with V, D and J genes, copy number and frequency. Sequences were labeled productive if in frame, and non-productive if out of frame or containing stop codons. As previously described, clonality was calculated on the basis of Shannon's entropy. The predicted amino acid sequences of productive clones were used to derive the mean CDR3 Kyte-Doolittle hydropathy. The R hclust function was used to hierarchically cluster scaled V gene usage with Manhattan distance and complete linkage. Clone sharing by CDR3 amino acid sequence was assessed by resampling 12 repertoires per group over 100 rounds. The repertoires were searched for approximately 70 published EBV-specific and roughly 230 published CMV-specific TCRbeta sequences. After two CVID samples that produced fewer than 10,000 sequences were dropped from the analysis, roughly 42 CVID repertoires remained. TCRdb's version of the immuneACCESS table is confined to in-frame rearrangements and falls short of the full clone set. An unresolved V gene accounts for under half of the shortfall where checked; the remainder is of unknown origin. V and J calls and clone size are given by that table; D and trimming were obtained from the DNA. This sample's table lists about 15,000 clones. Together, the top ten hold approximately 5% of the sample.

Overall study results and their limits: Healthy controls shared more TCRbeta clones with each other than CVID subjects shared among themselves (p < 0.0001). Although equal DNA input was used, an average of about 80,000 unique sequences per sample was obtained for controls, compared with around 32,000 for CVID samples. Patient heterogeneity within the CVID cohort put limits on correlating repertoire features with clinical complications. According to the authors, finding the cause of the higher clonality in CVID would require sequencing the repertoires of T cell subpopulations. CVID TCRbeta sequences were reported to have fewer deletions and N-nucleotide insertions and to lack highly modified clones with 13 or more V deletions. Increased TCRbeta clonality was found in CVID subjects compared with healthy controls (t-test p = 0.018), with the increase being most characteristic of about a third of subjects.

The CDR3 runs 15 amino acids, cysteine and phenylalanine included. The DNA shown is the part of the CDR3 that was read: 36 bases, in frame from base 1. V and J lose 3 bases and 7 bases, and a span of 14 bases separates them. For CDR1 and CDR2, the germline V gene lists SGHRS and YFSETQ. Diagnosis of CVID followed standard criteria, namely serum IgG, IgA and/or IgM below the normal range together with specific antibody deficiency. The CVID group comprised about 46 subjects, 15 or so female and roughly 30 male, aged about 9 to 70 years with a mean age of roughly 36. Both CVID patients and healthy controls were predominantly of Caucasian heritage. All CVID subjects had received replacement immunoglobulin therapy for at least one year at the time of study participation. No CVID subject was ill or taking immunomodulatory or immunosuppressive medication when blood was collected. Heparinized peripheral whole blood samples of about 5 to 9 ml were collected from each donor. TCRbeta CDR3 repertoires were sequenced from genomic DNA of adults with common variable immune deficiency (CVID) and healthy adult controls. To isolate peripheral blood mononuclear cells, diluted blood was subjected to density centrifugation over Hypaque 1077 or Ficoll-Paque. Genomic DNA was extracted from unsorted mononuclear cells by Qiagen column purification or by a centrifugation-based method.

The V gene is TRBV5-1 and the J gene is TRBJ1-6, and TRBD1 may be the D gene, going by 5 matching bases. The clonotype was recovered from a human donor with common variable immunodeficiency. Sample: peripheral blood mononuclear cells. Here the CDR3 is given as CASSSGGAQNSPLHF. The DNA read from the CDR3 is TGCGCCAGCAGCTCGGGCGGGGCCCAAAATTCACCC.